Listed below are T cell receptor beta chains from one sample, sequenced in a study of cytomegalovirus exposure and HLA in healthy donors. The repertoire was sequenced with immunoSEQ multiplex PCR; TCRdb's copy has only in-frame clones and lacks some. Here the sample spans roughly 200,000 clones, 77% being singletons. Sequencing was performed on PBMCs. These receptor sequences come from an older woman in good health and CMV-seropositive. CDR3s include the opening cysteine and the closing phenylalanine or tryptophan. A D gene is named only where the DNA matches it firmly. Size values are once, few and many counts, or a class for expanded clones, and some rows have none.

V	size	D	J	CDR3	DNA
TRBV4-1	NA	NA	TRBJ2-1	CASSQVSGNEQFF	TGCGCCAGCAGCCAAGTTAGCGGCAATGAGCAGTTCTTC
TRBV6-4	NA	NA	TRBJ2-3	CASSVSGLPGDTQYF	TGTGCCAGCAGTGTTTCGGGACTTCCTGGGGATACGCAGTATTTT
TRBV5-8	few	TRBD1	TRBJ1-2	CASSLRRGQGAFGYTF	TGTGCCAGCAGCTTGCGAAGGGGACAGGGGGCTTTTGGCTACACCTTC
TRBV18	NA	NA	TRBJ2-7	CASSPLGPQGHNEQYF	TGTGCCAGCTCACCATTGGGCCCACAGGGCCACAACGAGCAGTACTTC
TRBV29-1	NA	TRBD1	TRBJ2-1	CSVEDRTGGRYNEQFF	TGCAGCGTTGAAGATCGGACAGGGGGCCGCTACAATGAGCAGTTCTTC
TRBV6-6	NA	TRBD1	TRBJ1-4	CASTSLTGYEKLFF	TGTGCCAGCACCTCACTGACAGGGTATGAAAAACTGTTTTTT
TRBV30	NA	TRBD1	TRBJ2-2	CAWSVSGQGTTGELFF	TGTGCCTGGAGTGTAAGTGGACAGGGTACTACCGGGGAGCTGTTTTTT
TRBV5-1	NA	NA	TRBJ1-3	CASSYGQTSGNTIYF	TGCGCCAGCAGCTACGGACAGACCTCTGGAAACACCATATATTTT
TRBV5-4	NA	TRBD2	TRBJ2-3	CASTSGGPVTDTQYF	TGTGCCAGCACTAGCGGGGGTCCCGTCACAGATACGCAGTATTTT
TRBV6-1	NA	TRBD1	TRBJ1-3	CASITGGISGNTIYF	TGTGCCAGCATTACAGGGGGGATTTCTGGAAACACCATATATTTT
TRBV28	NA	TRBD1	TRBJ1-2	CATTQGAGYGYTF	TGTGCCACCACACAGGGGGCTGGCTATGGCTACACCTTC
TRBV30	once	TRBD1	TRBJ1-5	CAWNRGGGQPQHF	TGTGCCTGGAACAGGGGGGGAGGTCAGCCCCAGCATTTT
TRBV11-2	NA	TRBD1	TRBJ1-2	CASSSRQGANYGYTF	TGTGCCAGCAGCTCAAGACAGGGTGCTAACTATGGCTACACCTTC
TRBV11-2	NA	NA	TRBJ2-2	CASSLVRGGTGELFF	TGTGCCAGCAGCTTAGTGCGGGGTGGCACCGGGGAGCTGTTTTTT
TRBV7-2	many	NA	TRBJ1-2	CASSLKTANYGYTF	TGTGCCAGCAGCTTAAAGACAGCTAACTATGGCTACACCTTC
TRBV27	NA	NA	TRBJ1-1	CASSLTEPNTEAFF	TGTGCCAGCAGTCTGACAGAACCGAACACTGAAGCTTTCTTT
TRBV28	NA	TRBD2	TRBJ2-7	CASSPLAGGHEQYF	TGTGCCAGCAGTCCCCTAGCGGGAGGACACGAGCAGTACTTC
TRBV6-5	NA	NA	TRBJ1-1	CASSYSLYTVNTEAFF	TGTGCCAGCAGTTACTCCCTTTACACAGTGAACACTGAAGCTTTCTTT
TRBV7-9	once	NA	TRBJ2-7	CASSLGTPDEQYF	TGTGCCAGCAGCTTAGGAACCCCGGACGAGCAGTACTTC
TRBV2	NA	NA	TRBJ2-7	CASTSRQQNEQYF	TGTGCCAGCACTTCAAGGCAACAGAACGAGCAGTACTTC
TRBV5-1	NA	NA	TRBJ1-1	CASSVRENTEAFF	TGCGCCAGCAGCGTCAGGGAGAACACTGAAGCTTTCTTT
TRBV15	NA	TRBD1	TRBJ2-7	CATSQGVPYEQYF	TGTGCCACCAGCCAGGGGGTCCCCTACGAGCAGTACTTC
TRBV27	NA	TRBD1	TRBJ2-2	CASRGKTGGDSGELFF	TGTGCCAGCAGGGGCAAGACAGGGGGCGATTCCGGGGAGCTGTTTTTT
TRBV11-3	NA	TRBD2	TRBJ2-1	CASSFLSGGNEQFF	TGTGCCAGCAGCTTTCTTAGCGGGGGTAATGAGCAGTTCTTC
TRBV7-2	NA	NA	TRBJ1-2	CASSPRTSSYTF	TGTGCCAGCAGCCCCCGGACAAGCAGCTACACCTTC
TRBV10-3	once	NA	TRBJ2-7	CAIRDTLYEQYF	TGTGCCATCAGGGACACCCTCTACGAGCAGTACTTC
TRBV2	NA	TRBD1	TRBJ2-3	CASRPRTGNTDTQYF	TGTGCCAGCAGACCCAGGACAGGGAACACAGATACGCAGTATTTT
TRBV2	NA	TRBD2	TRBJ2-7	CASNVIREGEQYF	TGTGCCAGCAATGTAATCAGGGAGGGCGAGCAGTACTTC